The 10 T cell receptor beta chains in this list originate from one sample, sequenced in a study of blood T cell repertoires in COVID-19. Measured with immunoSEQ multiplex PCR; TCRdb has only the in-frame clones, and not every one. The table shows about 41,000 clones, with 80% to 90% occurring only once. Specimen: peripheral blood. Receptor source: a woman older than 75 with active or convalescent COVID-19.

The count of this clone is one. The chain carries TRBV10-2 and TRBJ2-7; D is perhaps TRBD2 (6 bases). Looked up from germline, CDR1 is WSHSY and CDR2 is SAAADI. V lost 2 bases and J 4 bases, leaving 15 bases between the germline ends. CDR3 length equals 15 residues. The CDR3: CASSEMGTPRYEQYF. The CDR3 nucleotides read TGCGCCAGCAGTGAGATGGGGACTCCTAGATACGAGCAGTACTTC.

The chain recombines TRBV20-1 with TRBJ2-7; D possibly corresponds to TRBD1 (5 bases). V shed 3 bases and J shed 4 bases, with 22 bases lying between them. Germline CDR1 is DFQATT and CDR2 is SNEGSKA (reference sequence). The CDR3 has 16 residues. CDR3 loop: CSASAQGTPLPYEQYF. CDR3 nucleotides: TGCAGTGCTAGTGCTCAGGGCACCCCATTGCCTTACGAGCAGTACTTC.

The V gene is TRBV9, the J gene TRBJ2-1; a possible D gene is TRBD1 (6 bases). The V gene lost 0 bases and the J gene lost 2 bases, with 6 bases spanning the gap. Germline V gene sequence: CDR1 SGDLS, CDR2 YYNGEE. This CDR3 spans 14 amino acids. CDR3 nucleotide sequence: TGTGCCAGCAGCGTAGGGACAGCCTACAATGAGCAGTTCTTC. This sequence encodes CASSVGTAYNEQFF. Filled out from reference TRBV9 and TRBJ2-1, the complete variable domain reads DSGVTQTPKHLITATGQRVTLRCSPRSGDLSVYWYQQSLDQGLQFLIQYYNGEERAKGNILERFSAQQFPDLHSELNLSSLELGDSALYFCASSVGTAYNEQFFGPGTRLTVL.

The V gene is TRBV7-9, the J gene TRBJ1-2, with a tentative D call TRBD1 (5 bases). The V end lost 5 bases, the J end lost 2 bases, and 12 bases lay between the germline ends. Germline values: CDR1 SEHNR, CDR2 FQNEAQ (reference sequence). The CDR3 loop spans 14 amino acids. CDR3 loop: CASSQAGQNYGYTF. The DNA of the CDR3 is TGTGCCAGCAGCCAAGCGGGGCAGAACTATGGCTACACCTTC.

CDR3 loop: CASTPGWSGSSGANVLTF. The CDR3 bases are TGTGCCAGTACCCCGGGCTGGAGCGGGAGTTCTGGGGCCAACGTCCTGACTTTC. V gene TRBV19 combines with J gene TRBJ2-6, with TRBD2 matching 8 bases. V gave up 7 bases and J gave up 1 base; unmatched junction bases: 12. From germline, CDR1 is LNHDA and CDR2 SQIVND (reference sequence). This CDR3 is built from 18 residues.

CDR3 bases: TGTGCCAGCAGCGTAGCTTTCGACAGGTCTTACAACGAGCAGTACTTC. It yields the protein CASSVAFDRSYNEQYF. The V call is TRBV9, the J call TRBJ2-7; a weak D match, TRBD1 (6 bases). Trimming shortened V by 0 bases and J by 5 bases, and 18 bases separated the two germline ends. From germline, CDR1 is SGDLS and CDR2 YYNGEE. The CDR3 consists of 16 residues.

V gene TRBV30 combines with J gene TRBJ1-2, with D possibly being TRBD1 (5 bases). Germline-derived CDR1 and CDR2 are GTSNPN and SVGIG (reference sequence). CDR3 length: 11 amino acids. Trimming shortened V by 6 bases and J by 6 bases, and 11 bases separated the two germline ends. Here the CDR3 reads CACNRGDGYTF. The CDR3 bases are TGTGCCTGTAACCGGGGGGATGGCTACACCTTC.

As DNA, the CDR3 is TGTGCCAGCGCCTTGGCAGGGGTGGACACTGAAGCTTTCTTT. Its protein product is CASALAGVDTEAFF. The V and J genes are TRBV11-2 and TRBJ1-1; maybe TRBD1 (6 bases). The germline V gene has CDR1 SGHAT and CDR2 FQNNGV. V lost 8 bases and J lost 3, with 16 bases in between. The CDR3 runs 14 residues.

The chain has TRBV18 and TRBJ1-6; possible D gene TRBD1, 5 bases. The V end lost 6 bases, the J end lost 5 bases, and 11 bases lay between the germline ends. CDR1 KGHSH and CDR2 LQKENI come from the germline V gene. The CDR3 sequence is 14 residues long. CDR3 sequence reads: CASSQDTNNSPLHF. The DNA of the CDR3 is TGTGCCAGCTCCCAGGACACAAATAATTCACCCCTCCACTTT. The full variable domain, rest sourced from reference TRBV18 and TRBJ1-6, is NAGVMQNPRHLVRRRGQEARLRCSPMKGHSHVYWYRQLPEEGLKFMVYLQKENIIDESGMPKERFSAEFPKEGPSILRIQQVVRGDSAAYFCASSQDTNNSPLHFGNGTRLTVT.

V usage is TRBV5-6 and J usage is TRBJ1-2; D possibly corresponds to TRBD1 (5 bases). Germline lookup yields CDR1 SGHDT and CDR2 YYEEEE. There are 13 residues in the CDR3. Trimming stripped 4 bases from V and 1 base from J, with 8 bases between. This CDR3 is CASSPGHNYGYTF. The CDR3 nucleotides read TGTGCCAGCAGCCCCGGACATAACTATGGCTACACCTTC.